Described below is a single TCR beta chain sequence and its context. Its antigen is still unknown. The data are from a study of early T cells in non-severe SARS-CoV-2 infection. Study details: Chains stayed unpaired after sequencing of bulk RNA from unsorted whole blood.

Study conclusions and caveats: A preference for anti-spike CD8 responses marked VDJdb matching, which missed private and CD4 specificities.

In the library, individual cDNA molecules carried attached unique molecular identifiers. TCRdb re-called the 5' RACE reads with MiXCR, one entry per CDR3 protein. The sample contains about 28,000 distinct CDR3 sequences, approximately 6% of which appear only once. The V gene's germline CDR1 is SGHRS and CDR2 YFSETQ. Trimming removed 1 base from V and 2 bases from J; junction bases left unmatched: 5. The length of the CDR3 is 15 residues. The receptor was isolated from an adult who was a healthcare worker with PCR-confirmed SARS-CoV-2 infection or an uninfected control (not recorded which). The genes are TRBV5-1 and TRBJ2-7; 8 bases agree with TRBD1. Material: whole blood, obtained at baseline. CDR3 nucleotides: TGCGCCAGCAGCTTGACGGGGACAGGAGCCTACGAGCAGTACTTC. Its protein product is CASSLTGTGAYEQYF. The full variable domain, in which reference TRBV5-1 and TRBJ2-7 provide the parts outside the CDR3, is KAGVTQTPRYLIKTRGQQVTLSCSPISGHRSVSWYQQTPGQGLQFLFEYFSETQRNKGNFPGRFSGRQFSNSRSEMNVSTLELGDSALYLCASSLTGTGAYEQYFGPGTRLTVT.